This TCR beta chain was identified in a study of cytomegalovirus exposure and HLA in healthy donors. Healthy bone marrow donors made up the donors. Unrecorded immune exposure was likely among donors, who were nominally healthy when sampled. This clone was detected a few times. Its target is unknown. Study observations and caveats: Earlier analysis found most TCR beta V segments productive about 90% or about 30% of the time. Sequencing probably produced one cluster of sequence variants that were highly shared.

Primers: 60 Vbeta forward and 13 Jbeta reverse. Assay used: immunoSEQ multiplex PCR; TCRdb lists only in-frame clones, some missing. The top ten clones hold 2.6% of a sample with approximately 160,000 clones, approximately 80% of them seen once. The receptor comes from a woman between 40 and 55 years old in good health and CMV-seropositive. The sample taken for sequencing was PBMCs.

For the CDR3, the DNA is TGCGCCAGCAGCCGAGCGGGAGTGGCCGGGGAGCTGTTTTTT. It translates to CASSRAGVAGELFF. The chain recombines TRBV4-1 with TRBJ2-2; 8 positions match TRBD2. V trimming: 4 bases; J trimming: 6 bases; junction bases outside the gene matches: 4. The germline V gene encodes CDR1 MGHRA and CDR2 YSYEKL. This CDR3 is built from 14 residues.